What follows are 5 T cell receptor beta chains derived from one specimen sequenced in a study of T-cell memory formation after mild COVID-19. TCRdb reanalysed the 5' RACE reads using MiXCR and keeps one entry per CDR3 protein. The table records around 320,000 distinct CDR3 sequences, roughly 13% of them present only once. What was sequenced was PBMCs or a T cell subset sorted from them (not recorded which). The receptors shown here come from a young man who had mild COVID-19 (a few samples of this study predate the infection). Cell type and time point are not known.

Only a few counts were recorded for this clonotype. The chain uses TRBV5-6 and TRBJ2-6; the D is unclear. Germline V gives CDR1 SGHDT, CDR2 YYEEEE. This CDR3 comprises 19 residues. Trimming took off 1 base at V and 1 base at J, with 18 bases between the two ends. This CDR3 is CASSLPGREKSSGANVLTF. The DNA of the CDR3 is TGTGCCAGCAGCTTGCCCGGGCGAGAGAAATCATCTGGGGCCAACGTCCTGACTTTC.

This chain uses TRBV5-1 with TRBJ2-1; D is possibly TRBD2 (6 bases). The CDR3 runs 19 residues. Germline CDR1 reads SGHRS; CDR2 reads YFSETQ. The V end lost 4 bases, the J end lost 5 bases, and 28 bases lay between the germline ends. The CDR3 sequence is CASSLRGGSGLIGNNEQFF. Written as DNA, the CDR3 is TGCGCCAGCAGCCTCCGCGGAGGGAGCGGGTTGATAGGAAACAATGAGCAGTTCTTC.

The chain couples TRBV3-1 to TRBJ1-3, with D maybe TRBD1 (6 bases). The CDR3 contains 14 residues. Germline V CDR1 and CDR2: LGHDT, YNNKEL (reference sequence). The ends were cut back, 3 bases at V and 7 bases at J, with 13 bases in the middle. The CDR3 DNA sequence: TGTGCCAGCAGCCAGTGGGGGGCGGGGAACACCATATATTTT. Amino acid sequence: CASSQWGAGNTIYF.

This clonotype was counted between two and nine times. The genes are TRBV6-5 and TRBJ1-1; D uncertain. Germline-derived CDR1 and CDR2 are MNHEY and SVGAGI. Between the trimmed V and J ends, which lost 3 bases and 3 bases, there was a span of 17 bases. This CDR3 has 16 residues. This chain's CDR3 is CASSYFAGRGYTEAFF. In nucleotides, the CDR3 is TGTGCCAGCAGTTATTTCGCGGGCCGTGGGTACACTGAAGCTTTCTTT.

The table lists this clonotype with a few counts. The chain joins TRBV12-3 or TRBV12-4 to TRBJ1-2; D unclear. CDR3 size: 15 residues. V was clipped by 5 bases and J by 2 bases, with 15 bases between them. The CDR3 nucleotides read TGTGCCAGCAGTAACTCCAGGCCTTTGAACTATGGCTACACCTTC. It yields the protein CASSNSRPLNYGYTF.